In this sample, the clone carrying this TCR beta chain turned up once. What it binds is not known. The sample belongs to a study of CD4 T cells in relation to SARS-CoV-2 and coronaviruses. Study context: ViraFEST: approximately eleven-day antigen culture of PBMCs, then TCR beta CDR3 sequencing.

Profiling relied on immunoSEQ multiplex PCR, and the TCRdb table lists in-frame clones only, not all of them. The repertoire consists of about 29,000 clones, with 60% to 85% occurring once and the leading ten covering around 17%. The study, taken as a whole, reports: In around 67% of donors, memory CD4+ clonotypes crossrecognized SARS-CoV-2 and at least one common cold coronavirus spike.

The CDR3 runs 16 residues. The germline CDR1 and CDR2 sequences are PRHDT and FYEKMQ (reference sequence). Trimming took 5 bases from V and 3 from J, leaving 18 bases between them. Unexposed donor CD4+ T cells date from about 2011-2019, before the COVID-19 pandemic. The cells were cultured for about ten days before CD4+ T cells were isolated. The V call is TRBV13, the J call TRBJ2-3; possibly TRBD1 or TRBD2 for D (7 bases each). Sequencing was carried out using CD4+ T cells from PBMCs, cultured in vitro. The receptor's source is a human donor in good health. The DNA of the CDR3 is TGTGCCAGCAGCCAGTCAGCAGGGGGAGGGACAGATACGCAGTATTTT. It is translated as CASSQSAGGGTDTQYF.